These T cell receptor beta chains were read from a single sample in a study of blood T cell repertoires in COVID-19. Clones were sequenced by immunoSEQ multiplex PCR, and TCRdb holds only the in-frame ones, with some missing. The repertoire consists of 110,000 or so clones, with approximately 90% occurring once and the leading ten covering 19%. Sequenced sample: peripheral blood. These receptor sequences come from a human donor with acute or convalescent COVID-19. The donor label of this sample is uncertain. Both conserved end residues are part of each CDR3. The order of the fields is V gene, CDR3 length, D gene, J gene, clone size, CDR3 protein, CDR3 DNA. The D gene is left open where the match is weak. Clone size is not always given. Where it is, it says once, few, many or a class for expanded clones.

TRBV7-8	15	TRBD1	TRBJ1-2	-	CASSLRTGGEYGYTF	TGTGCCAGCAGCTTAAGGACAGGGGGCGAGTATGGCTACACCTTC
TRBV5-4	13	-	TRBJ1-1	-	CASSSGVNTEAFF	TGTGCCAGCAGCTCAGGGGTTAACACTGAAGCTTTCTTT
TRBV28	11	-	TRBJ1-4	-	CASASGEKLFF	TGTGCCAGCGCCTCAGGTGAAAAACTGTTTTTT
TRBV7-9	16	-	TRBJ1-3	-	CASSLVRTSSGNTIYF	TGTGCCAGCAGCTTAGTTCGGACAAGCTCTGGAAACACCATATATTTT
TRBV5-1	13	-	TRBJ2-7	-	CASKPGSYYEQYF	TGCGCCAGTAAACCGGGATCTTACTACGAGCAGTACTTC
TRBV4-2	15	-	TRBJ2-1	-	CASSFDWRGYNEQFF	TGTGCCAGCAGCTTTGACTGGCGGGGTTACAATGAGCAGTTCTTC
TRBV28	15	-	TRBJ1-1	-	CASMGARVLATEAFF	TGTGCCAGCATGGGGGCGAGGGTGCTTGCCACTGAAGCTTTCTTT
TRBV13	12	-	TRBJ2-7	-	CASSLDRGEQYF	TGTGCCAGCAGCTTAGATAGGGGCGAGCAGTACTTC
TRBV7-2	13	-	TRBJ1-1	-	CASSFTGLPEAFF	TGTGCCAGCAGCTTCACAGGGTTACCTGAAGCTTTCTTT
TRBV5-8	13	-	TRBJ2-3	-	CASSPRITDTQYF	TGTGCCAGCAGCCCTCGTATCACAGATACGCAGTATTTT
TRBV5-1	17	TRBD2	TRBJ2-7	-	CASSLGGLADSSYEQYF	TGCGCCAGCAGCTTGGGGGGACTAGCGGATAGCTCCTACGAGCAGTACTTC
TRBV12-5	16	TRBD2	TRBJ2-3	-	CASGLSLAGAQDTQYF	TGTGCTAGTGGTTTGTCTTTAGCGGGAGCCCAAGATACGCAGTATTTT
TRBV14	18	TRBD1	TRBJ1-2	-	CASSERAQGKGPNYGYTF	TGTGCCAGCAGCGAGAGGGCACAGGGGAAGGGTCCTAACTATGGCTACACCTTC
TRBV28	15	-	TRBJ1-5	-	CASSMRGLGNQPQHF	TGTGCCAGCAGTATGCGGGGGTTGGGCAATCAGCCCCAGCATTTT
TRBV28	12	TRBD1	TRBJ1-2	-	CASGQGSYGYTF	TGTGCCAGCGGACAGGGTAGCTATGGCTACACCTTC
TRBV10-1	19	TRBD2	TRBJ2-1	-	CASSESPSGSSQENNEQFF	TGCGCCAGCAGTGAGTCCCCCAGCGGGAGTTCTCAAGAGAACAATGAGCAGTTCTTC
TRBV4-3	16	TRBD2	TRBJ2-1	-	CASSANRLAGEDEQFF	TGCGCCAGCAGCGCTAACCGACTAGCGGGAGAGGATGAGCAGTTCTTC
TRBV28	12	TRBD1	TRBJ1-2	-	CASSAGGAGYTF	TGTGCCAGCAGCGCAGGGGGCGCGGGCTACACCTTC
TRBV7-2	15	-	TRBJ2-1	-	CASSLSTERYNEQFF	TGTGCCAGCAGCCTCAGCACAGAAAGATACAATGAGCAGTTCTTC
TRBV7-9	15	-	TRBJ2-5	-	CASRPGHLTQETQYF	TGTGCCAGCAGACCAGGACACTTAACTCAAGAGACCCAGTACTTC
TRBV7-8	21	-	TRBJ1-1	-	CASSLLGWAGGGGYVNTEAFF	TGTGCCAGCAGCTTATTAGGTTGGGCAGGAGGTGGAGGGTACGTGAACACTGAAGCTTTCTTT
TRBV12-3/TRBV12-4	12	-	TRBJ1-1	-	CASRYRNTEAFF	TGTGCCAGCCGGTACAGGAACACTGAAGCTTTCTTT
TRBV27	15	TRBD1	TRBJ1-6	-	CASRAGTASVVALHF	TGTGCCAGCAGGGCCGGGACAGCCTCCGTAGTAGCCCTCCACTTT
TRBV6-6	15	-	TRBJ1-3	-	CASSYGGVSGNTIYF	TGTGCCAGCAGTTACGGGGGCGTCTCTGGAAACACCATATATTTT
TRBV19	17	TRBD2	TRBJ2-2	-	CASSPEGLAGGIGELFF	TGTGCCAGTAGTCCCGAGGGGCTAGCGGGGGGAATCGGGGAGCTGTTTTTT
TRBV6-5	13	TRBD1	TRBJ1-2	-	CATDREGNYGYTF	TGTGCCACCGACAGGGAAGGAAACTATGGCTACACCTTC
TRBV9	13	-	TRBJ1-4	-	CASSAATNEKLFF	TGTGCCAGCAGCGCGGCAACTAATGAAAAACTGTTTTTT
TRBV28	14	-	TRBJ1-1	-	CASSSLTGYTEAFF	TGTGCCAGCAGCTCGTTGACAGGATACACTGAAGCTTTCTTT
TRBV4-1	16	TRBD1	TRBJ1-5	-	CASSQDGTVSYQPQHF	TGCGCCAGCAGCCAAGATGGGACAGTCTCCTATCAGCCCCAGCATTTT
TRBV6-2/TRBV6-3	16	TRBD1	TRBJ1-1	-	CASSYGGQSLNTEAFF	TGTGCCAGCAGTTACGGGGGACAGAGCCTTAACACTGAAGCTTTCTTT
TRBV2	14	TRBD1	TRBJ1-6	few	CASSARQGRSPLHF	TGTGCCAGCAGTGCCCGACAGGGTAGGTCACCCCTCCACTTT